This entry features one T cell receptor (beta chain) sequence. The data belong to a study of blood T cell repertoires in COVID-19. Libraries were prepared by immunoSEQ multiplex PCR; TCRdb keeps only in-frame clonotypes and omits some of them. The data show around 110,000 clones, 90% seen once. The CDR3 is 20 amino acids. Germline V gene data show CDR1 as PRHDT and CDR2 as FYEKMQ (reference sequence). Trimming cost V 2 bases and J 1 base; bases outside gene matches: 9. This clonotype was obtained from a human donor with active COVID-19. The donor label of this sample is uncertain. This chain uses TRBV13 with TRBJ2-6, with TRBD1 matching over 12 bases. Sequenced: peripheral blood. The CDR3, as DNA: TGTGCCAGCAGCTTATATAAAAGGGACAGGGGGCGTTCTGGGGCCAACGTCCTGACTTTC. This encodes CASSLYKRDRGRSGANVLTF.